The next 21 T cell receptor beta chains were all read from a single sample in a study of blood T cell repertoires in COVID-19. Sequencing used immunoSEQ multiplex PCR; TCRdb keeps in-frame clones, though not all of them. The sample yields fewer than 400,000 clones, around four fifths seen once. Sequences were obtained from peripheral blood. These receptors originate from a man aged 25 to 40 with active or convalescent COVID-19.

This clone is a singleton in its sample. This chain joins TRBV15 and TRBJ2-3; 8 nucleotides agree with TRBD1. The CDR3 extends over 15 amino acids. CDR1 is LNHNV and CDR2 is YYDKDF in the germline V gene (reference sequence). J lost 3 bases, V lost 0 bases, and 2 bases had no gene match. CDR3 loop: CATSREDRETDTQYF. The CDR3 DNA sequence: TGTGCCACCAGCAGAGAGGACAGGGAAACAGATACGCAGTATTTT. Based on the CDR3 plus reference TRBV15 and TRBJ2-3, the full variable domain is DAMVIQNPRYQVTQFGKPVTLSCSQTLNHNVMYWYQQKSSQAPKLLFHYYDKDFNNEADTPDNFQSRRPNTSFCFLDIRSPGLGDTAMYLCATSREDRETDTQYFGPGTRLTVL.

The table lists this clone with a few counts. This rearrangement joins TRBV5-1 to TRBJ2-1; the match to TRBD2 covers 8 bases. The germline V gene encodes CDR1 SGHRS and CDR2 YFSETQ. The junction had 3 bases not matched to a gene; V was cut back by 0 bases and J by 7 bases. The CDR3 runs 14 residues. The CDR3 coding sequence is TGCGCCAGCAGCTTGGTAGCGGGAAGGAATGAGCAGTTCTTC. It yields the protein CASSLVAGRNEQFF.

The rearrangement uses TRBV7-2 and TRBJ1-2, with D tentatively TRBD1 (6 bases). The germline V gene encodes CDR1 SGHTA and CDR2 FQGNSA. Trimming shortened V by 1 base and J by 4 bases, and 10 bases separated the two germline ends. The CDR3 has 14 amino acids. In DNA form, the CDR3 reads TGTGCCAGCAGCTTAGGGACAGTCGGCTATGGCTACACCTTC. It is translated as CASSLGTVGYGYTF.

The chain has TRBV7-3 and TRBJ2-6; 7 positions match TRBD1. V gave up 5 bases and J gave up 4 bases; unmatched junction bases: 17. The CDR3 contains 19 residues. Germline V gene data show CDR1 as SGHTA and CDR2 as FQGTGA. The CDR3 is CASSLTGTAPYSGANVLTF. The CDR3 region has the DNA TGTGCCAGCAGCCTGACCGGGACAGCTCCTTATTCCGGGGCCAACGTCCTGACTTTC.

The CDR3 reads CASSQDRVGGYTF. Written as DNA, the CDR3 is TGCGCCAGCAGCCAGGACAGGGTGGGCGGCTACACCTTC. The chain links TRBV4-1 to TRBJ1-2; 8 bases are shared with TRBD1. The CDR3 contains 13 residues. Germline CDR1 reads MGHRA; CDR2 reads YSYEKL. The V gene end was trimmed by 3 bases and the J gene end by 8 bases; junction bases not matched to a gene: 5.

The V call is TRBV28, the J call TRBJ2-5, with D maybe TRBD1 (7 bases). The CDR3 has 13 residues. V was clipped by 6 bases and J by 2 bases, with 10 bases between them. Germline CDR1 is MDHEN and CDR2 is SYDVKM. The CDR3 is CASSQGGQETQYF. In DNA form, the CDR3 reads TGTGCCAGCAGCCAGGGGGGTCAAGAGACCCAGTACTTC. Looking up the rest from reference TRBV28 and TRBJ2-5 gives the full variable domain: DVKVTQSSRYLVKRTGEKVFLECVQDMDHENMFWYRQDPGLGLRLIYFSYDVKMKEKGDIPEGYSVSREKKERFSLILESASTNQTSMYLCASSQGGQETQYFGPGTRLLVL.

The V gene is TRBV2, the J gene TRBJ2-1; the match to TRBD2 covers 7 bases. V shed 10 bases and J 0 bases; nucleotides not matched to a gene: 9. The CDR3 sequence is 15 residues long. The germline CDR1 and CDR2 sequences are SNHLY and FYNNEI. CDR3: CATGSAGFSYNEQFF. In DNA form, the CDR3 reads TGTGCCACCGGTTCAGCGGGATTCTCCTACAATGAGCAGTTCTTC.

The chain joins TRBV30 to TRBJ2-5; no firm D call. Germline loops: CDR1 GTSNPN, CDR2 SVGIG (reference sequence). V dropped 0 bases and J dropped 5 bases, with 13 bases sitting between them. The CDR3 extends over 14 amino acids. The chain's CDR3 is CAWSVGPGRETQYF. CDR3 nucleotide sequence: TGTGCCTGGAGTGTAGGCCCAGGCAGGGAGACCCAGTACTTC.

This rearrangement joins TRBV27 to TRBJ2-1; D may be TRBD2 (6 bases). The CDR3 runs to 13 residues. Germline-derived CDR1 and CDR2 are MNHEY and SMNVEV (reference sequence). V gave up 6 bases and J gave up 9 bases, with 15 bases separating them. The CDR3 sequence: CASSIGGIGEQFF. The CDR3 bases are TGTGCCAGCAGCATAGGCGGGATAGGTGAGCAGTTCTTC.

The chain recombines TRBV27 with TRBJ2-2; 8 bases fit TRBD1. The J segment lost 6 bases and the V segment lost 5 bases, leaving 5 bases of the junction unmatched. Per germline, CDR1 MNHEY and CDR2 SMNVEV (reference sequence). CDR3 length equals 14 residues. DNA of the CDR3: TGTGCCAGCAGTGTGGACAGGGTAGCCGGGGAGCTGTTTTTT. Protein product: CASSVDRVAGELFF.

This clone was seen once. The gene calls are TRBV7-2 and TRBJ1-3; D perhaps matches TRBD1 (6 bases). V was shortened by 4 bases and J by 1 base, with 17 bases between the two germline ends. The CDR3 has 17 residues. The germline V gene has CDR1 SGHTA and CDR2 FQGNSA. In DNA, the CDR3 is TGTGCCAGCAGCTCCGGATTTTCAGGGGTATCTGGAAACACCATATATTTT. Its translation: CASSSGFSGVSGNTIYF.

This clone has a single count. The genes are TRBV2 and TRBJ2-7; the match to TRBD2 covers 16 bases. The trim removed 3 bases at V and 2 bases at J, leaving 7 bases unmatched. CDR3 length: 18 residues. Germline V gene lookup returns CDR1 SNHLY and CDR2 FYNNEI. The CDR3 DNA reads TGTGCCAGCAGTGACTCGGGACTAGCGGGGGGGAGTGCCTACGAGCAGTACTTC. This translates into CASSDSGLAGGSAYEQYF.

This rearrangement joins TRBV18 to TRBJ1-6; D is unclear. The CDR3 is made up of 14 amino acids. The germline V gene encodes CDR1 KGHSH and CDR2 LQKENI. The V end was cut by 5 bases, the J end by 7 bases, with 12 bases between. The CDR3 here is CASSSRVSNSPLHF. CDR3 bases: TGTGCCAGCTCATCCCGGGTCTCCAATTCACCCCTCCACTTT.

This clone was counted a few times. The CDR3 DNA is TGTGCCAGTAGTACTGGGACAGGGTGGGACACTGAAGCTTTCTTT. This translates into CASSTGTGWDTEAFF. The chain has TRBV19 and TRBJ1-1, with 9 bases that match TRBD1. The CDR3 is 15 amino acids. Germline CDR1 LNHDA, CDR2 SQIVND (reference sequence). V lost 4 bases and J lost 3; bases outside the gene matches: 6.

The chain uses TRBV5-1 and TRBJ2-7, with D maybe TRBD1 (5 bases). Between the trimmed V and J ends, which lost 2 bases and 1 base, there was a span of 22 bases. Looked up from germline, CDR1 is SGHRS and CDR2 is YFSETQ. This CDR3 comprises 18 residues. Here the CDR3 reads CASSFGSPTVLSSYEQYF. DNA of the CDR3: TGCGCCAGCAGCTTTGGATCGCCGACAGTCCTGAGTTCCTACGAGCAGTACTTC.

The CDR3 loop reads CASSLAPGDSYEQYF. As DNA, the CDR3 is TGCGCCAGCAGCTTGGCGCCGGGTGACAGCTACGAGCAGTACTTC. The V gene is TRBV5-1, the J gene TRBJ2-7; possible D gene TRBD1, 5 bases. The CDR3 extends over 15 amino acids. Trimming removed 0 bases at V and 3 bases at J, with 13 bases between. CDR1 and CDR2 (germline): SGHRS, YFSETQ.

The J gene is TRBJ1-6, the V gene TRBV10-1; D is perhaps TRBD1 (6 bases). Germline lookup yields CDR1 WNHNN and CDR2 SYGVQD (reference sequence). CDR3 length: 12 amino acids. Trimming shortened V by 6 bases and J by 13 bases, and 13 bases separated the two germline ends. The DNA for the CDR3 is TGCGCCAGCAGCCGGGACATTGCCCCCCTCCACTTT. Its protein is CASSRDIAPLHF.

This clone came up many times. Other DNA variants within this sample encode the same CDR3. The V call is TRBV19, the J call TRBJ2-1, with D unresolved. CDR1 is LNHDA, CDR2 SQIVND, per germline (reference sequence). V was clipped by 1 base and J by 5 bases, with 6 bases between them. The CDR3 covers 13 residues. CDR3 DNA sequence: TGTGCCAGTAGTATAGGGCAGAACAATGAGCAGTTCTTC. It yields the protein CASSIGQNNEQFF.

The chain has TRBV6-2 or TRBV6-3 and TRBJ2-3; TRBD2 matches 14 bases. Trimming at V came to 5 bases and at J to 7 bases, leaving 2 bases not matched to a gene. From germline, CDR1 is MNHEY and CDR2 SVGEGT. The CDR3 contains 14 residues. The CDR3 DNA is TGTGCCAGCAGTCGGACTAGCGGGAGGAATACGCAGTATTTT. Protein: CASSRTSGRNTQYF.

The J gene is TRBJ2-7, the V gene TRBV7-2, with TRBD1 matching 8 bases. CDR1 is SGHTA, CDR2 FQGNSA, per germline. This CDR3 contains 15 residues. The ends lost 4 bases at V and 2 bases at J; junction bases unmatched: 7. CDR3 DNA: TGTGCCAGCAGCTCCGGGACAGGAGGCCCCTACGAGCAGTACTTC. It yields the protein CASSSGTGGPYEQYF.

This chain joins TRBV19 and TRBJ2-2; D perhaps matches TRBD2 (5 bases). V was clipped by 5 bases and J by 0 bases, with 13 bases between them. The CDR3 totals 16 residues. Germline V lookup: CDR1 LNHDA, CDR2 SQIVND (reference sequence). CDR3 residues: CASSETSIANTGELFF. In nucleotides, the CDR3 is TGTGCCAGTAGTGAAACTAGTATAGCGAACACCGGGGAGCTGTTTTTT. Complete variable domain (other parts from reference TRBV19 and TRBJ2-2): DGGITQSPKYLFRKEGQNVTLSCEQNLNHDAMYWYRQDPGQGLRLIYYSQIVNDFQKGDIAEGYSVSREKKESFPLTVTSAQKNPTAFYLCASSETSIANTGELFFGEGSRLTVL.